This T cell receptor beta chain was recovered during a study of shared clonotypes between healthy human individuals. The CDR3 is 15 residues long. Germline lookup yields CDR1 SGHAT and CDR2 FQNNGV. V lost 4 bases, J lost 4 bases, and 16 bases lay in between. CD45RO-negative, CCR7-positively selected cells formed the naive CD8 fraction, excluding terminally differentiated effector memory CD45RA+ cells. Only Caucasian adults living in Nashville, Tennessee served as donors. Sequencing was performed with immunoSEQ multiplex PCR; in TCRdb, only in-frame clones are kept and a portion is missing. The profile shows approximately 810,000 clones, 85% to 95% of them singletons.

This receptor was identified in a man aged 25-40 years in good health. Sequenced: naive CD8+ T cells sorted from blood. V usage is TRBV11-2 and J usage is TRBJ1-1; perhaps TRBD1 as D (5 bases). CDR3 sequence reads: CASSSGPRYFTEAFF. CDR3 coding DNA: TGTGCCAGCAGCTCGGGACCTAGGTACTTCACTGAAGCTTTCTTT. Based on the CDR3 plus reference TRBV11-2 and TRBJ1-1, the full variable domain is EAGVAQSPRYKIIEKRQSVAFWCNPISGHATLYWYQQILGQGPKLLIQFQNNGVVDDSQLPKDRFSAERLKGVDSTLKIQPAKLEDSAVYLCASSSGPRYFTEAFFGQGTRLTVV.